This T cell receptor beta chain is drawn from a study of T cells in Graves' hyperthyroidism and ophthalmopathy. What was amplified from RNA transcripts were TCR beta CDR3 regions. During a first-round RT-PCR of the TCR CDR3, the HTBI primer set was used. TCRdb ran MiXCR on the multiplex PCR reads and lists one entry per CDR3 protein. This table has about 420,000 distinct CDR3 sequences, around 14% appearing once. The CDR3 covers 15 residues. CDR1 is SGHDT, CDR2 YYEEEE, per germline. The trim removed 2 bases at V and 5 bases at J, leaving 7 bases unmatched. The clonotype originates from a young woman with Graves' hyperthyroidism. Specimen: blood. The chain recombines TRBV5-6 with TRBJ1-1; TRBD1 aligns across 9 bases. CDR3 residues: CASSLSPDRGTEAFF. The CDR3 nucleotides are TGTGCCAGCAGCTTATCCCCGGACAGGGGTACTGAAGCTTTCTTT.